These 16 T cell receptor beta chains share one sample of origin, sequenced in a study of CD8+ T cells in alopecia areata. Reverse transcription of extracted RNA yielded cDNA, which provided the sequencing template. Profiling relied on immunoSEQ multiplex PCR, and the TCRdb table lists in-frame clones only, not all of them. This sample has 200,000 to 250,000 clones, with about two thirds found just once. Sequencing used CD4+ T cells sorted from blood, obtained at week 0. Receptor source: a human donor with alopecia areata.

The rearrangement links TRBV10-3 to TRBJ2-7, with D perhaps TRBD2 (6 bases). Germline lookup yields CDR1 ENHRY and CDR2 SYGVKD. Trimming shortened V by 3 bases and J by 9 bases, and 12 bases separated the two germline ends. The CDR3 has 12 residues. This chain's CDR3 is CAISDLGGAQYF. The CDR3, as DNA: TGTGCCATCAGTGATCTGGGGGGAGCGCAGTACTTC.

This chain links TRBV11-2 with TRBJ2-5, with 9 bases aligning to TRBD2. This CDR3 has 14 amino acids. Looked up from germline, CDR1 is SGHAT and CDR2 is FQNNGV. The V and J ends lost 3 bases and 4 bases, in that order; junction bases with no gene match: 3. The CDR3 sequence: CASSFGTSRETQYF. In nucleotides, the CDR3 is TGTGCCAGCAGCTTTGGGACTAGCAGAGAGACCCAGTACTTC.

The chain recombines TRBV4-3 with TRBJ2-1; 7 bases fit TRBD2. Germline V gene data show CDR1 as LGHNA and CDR2 as YSLEER. The V and J ends lost 0 bases and 9 bases, in that order; junction bases with no gene match: 8. The CDR3 loop spans 15 amino acids. The CDR3 sequence is CASSQDREVDGEQFF. In DNA, the CDR3 is TGCGCCAGCAGCCAAGATCGGGAGGTCGATGGTGAGCAGTTCTTC.

CDR3 protein: CSEKTNTETQYF. The CDR3 DNA reads TGCAGCGAAAAGACAAATACAGAGACCCAGTACTTC. The chain carries TRBV29-1 and TRBJ2-5; D is undetermined. This CDR3 is 12 amino acids long. The germline V and J ends were trimmed by 7 bases and 4 bases, with 13 bases remaining between them. Germline CDR1 SQVTM, CDR2 ANQGSEA.

The V and J genes are TRBV29-1 and TRBJ2-1, with D perhaps TRBD2 (6 bases). The CDR3 loop spans 15 amino acids. CDR1 and CDR2 from the germline V gene are SQVTM and ANQGSEA. Trimming stripped 2 bases from V and 3 bases from J, with 14 bases between. This chain's CDR3 is CSVESRLANYNEQFF. The CDR3 region has the DNA TGCAGCGTTGAATCCCGTCTAGCGAACTACAATGAGCAGTTCTTC.

There are a few counts of this clone. The rearrangement links TRBV4-2 to TRBJ2-2; no definite D call. This CDR3 spans 15 amino acids. Trimming removed 0 bases from V and 1 base from J, with 6 bases in between. In germline, CDR1 is LGHNA, CDR2 YNFKEQ. The CDR3: CASSQDQRNTGELFF. CDR3 nucleotides: TGTGCCAGCAGCCAAGATCAGCGGAACACCGGGGAGCTGTTTTTT.

This clone turned up a few times. The CDR3 reads CASSLARPNYGYTF. The CDR3 nucleotides read TGTGCCAGCAGCTTAGCCAGACCTAACTATGGCTACACCTTC. The rearrangement joins TRBV7-2 to TRBJ1-2; D gene unclear. CDR1 is SGHTA and CDR2 is FQGNSA in the germline V gene. V shed 0 bases and J shed 0 bases, with 5 bases lying between them. CDR3 length: 14 residues.

J is TRBJ1-4 and V is TRBV20-1, with D uncertain. The CDR3 runs to 10 residues. CDR1 DFQATT and CDR2 SNEGSKA come from the germline V gene (reference sequence). The CDR3 nucleotides read TGCAGCGCTCCGGGTGAAAAACTGTTTTTT. Protein: CSAPGEKLFF.

Only one count was recorded for this clone. The chain uses TRBV30 and TRBJ1-4; D is uncertain. The V gene's germline CDR1 is GTSNPN and CDR2 SVGIG (reference sequence). Trimming took off 5 bases at V and 5 bases at J, with 9 bases between the two ends. The CDR3 covers 12 residues. The CDR3 DNA follows: TGTGCCTGGTCGACGGGGAATGAAAAACTGTTTTTT. This sequence encodes CAWSTGNEKLFF.

The CDR3 region is CASSSTWNEQFF. The CDR3 coding sequence is TGTGCCAGCAGTTCTACGTGGAATGAGCAGTTCTTC. The genes are TRBV6-5 and TRBJ2-1; D gene unclear. Germline CDR1 reads MNHEY; CDR2 reads SVGAGI. The V and J ends lost 4 bases and 7 bases respectively, with 8 bases between them. This CDR3 comprises 12 residues.

This sequence joins TRBV7-8 and TRBJ1-5; D ambiguous. Trimming shortened V by 6 bases and J by 4 bases, and 10 bases separated the two germline ends. Germline CDR1 SGHVS, CDR2 FQNEAQ. This CDR3 has 13 residues. The CDR3 protein is CASSRGGNQPQHF. The CDR3 DNA reads TGTGCCAGCAGTCGAGGCGGGAATCAGCCCCAGCATTTT.

The V call is TRBV29-1, the J call TRBJ1-1, with D unresolved. The CDR3 is 11 amino acids. Trimming removed 2 bases from V and 1 base from J, with 2 bases in between. Looked up from germline, CDR1 is SQVTM and CDR2 is ANQGSEA. The CDR3, as DNA: TGCAGCGTTGAACCGAACACTGAAGCTTTCTTT. This codes for CSVEPNTEAFF. Variable domain in full (rest from reference TRBV29-1 and TRBJ1-1): SAVISQKPSRDICQRGTSLTIQCQVDSQVTMMFWYRQQPGQSLTLIATANQGSEATYESGFVIDKFPISRPNLTFSTLTVSNMSPEDSSIYLCSVEPNTEAFFGQGTRLTVV.

A remark on this clone: Other DNA sequences within the sample encode an identical CDR3. The rearrangement joins TRBV29-1 to TRBJ2-7; 7 bases are a match to TRBD1. The germline V gene encodes CDR1 SQVTM and CDR2 ANQGSEA. Trimming cost V 4 bases and J 0 bases; bases outside gene matches: 0. CDR3 length: 12 residues. The CDR3: CSVGQGSYEQYF. DNA for the CDR3: TGCAGCGTTGGACAGGGCTCCTACGAGCAGTACTTC.

This rearrangement joins TRBV29-1 to TRBJ2-5, with a weak D call TRBD2 (5 bases). Trimming cost V 7 bases and J 3 bases, with 15 bases left between them. Germline lookup yields CDR1 SQVTM and CDR2 ANQGSEA. This CDR3 contains 13 residues. For the CDR3, the DNA is TGCAGCGCCGGAAGGTCCGGGGAAGAGACCCAGTACTTC. Translating gives CSAGRSGEETQYF.

In nucleotides, the CDR3 is TGTGCCTGGACTTCCGGGACGGCCTATGGCTACACCTTC. Its protein product is CAWTSGTAYGYTF. The rearrangement links TRBV30 to TRBJ1-2; weak D call: TRBD1 (5 bases). CDR3 length equals 13 residues. The V end lost 4 bases, the J end lost 4 bases, and 13 bases lay between the germline ends. Germline V gene sequence: CDR1 GTSNPN, CDR2 SVGIG (reference sequence).

V usage is TRBV5-4 and J usage is TRBJ2-5; perhaps TRBD2 as D (5 bases). Germline loops: CDR1 SGHNT, CDR2 YYREEE (reference sequence). The CDR3 contains 15 residues. Trimming shortened V by 2 bases and J by 4 bases, and 15 bases separated the two germline ends. The CDR3 is CASSFASGILETQYF. The CDR3 DNA reads as TGTGCCAGCAGCTTTGCAAGCGGCATTCTAGAGACCCAGTACTTC.